This TCR beta chain was profiled in a study of Graves' ophthalmopathy and Graves' hyperthyroidism. The length of the CDR3 is 16 residues. J was trimmed by 8 bases and V by 0 bases; bases with no gene match: 8. The germline CDR1 and CDR2 sequences are LGHNA and YNFKEQ. The TCR beta CDR3 regions underwent amplification from RNA transcripts. RT-PCR was first run with HTBI primers, then multiplex PCR in a second round. TCRdb reprocessed the multiplex PCR reads via MiXCR and lists one record per CDR3 protein. This repertoire shows hundreds of thousands of distinct CDR3 sequences, over 40% found once; its top ten account for 3% to 4%.

What was sequenced was peripheral blood. This chain uses TRBV4-2 with TRBJ2-2; 8 bases fit TRBD2. The sequence derives from an adult man with Graves' ophthalmopathy. The CDR3 loop reads CASSQDGAGVSGELFF. The CDR3 DNA reads as TGTGCCAGCAGCCAAGATGGAGCGGGAGTATCTGGGGAGCTGTTTTTT.